This T cell receptor (beta chain) was sequenced during a study of blood T cell repertoires in COVID-19. Whole-study context: COVID-19 samples, acute and convalescent, were from the United States, Italy and Spain.

The CDR3 totals 15 residues. CDR1 SGHRS and CDR2 YFSETQ come from the germline V gene. Trimming shortened V by 4 bases and J by 5 bases, and 16 bases separated the two germline ends. Two negative PCRs, clearance, or symptom resolution were required of recovered Cohort 3 donors. This table comes from immunoSEQ multiplex PCR, and its TCRdb copy is limited to in-frame clones, with some not included. The sample shows 240,000 or so clones, 85% to 90% of them seen only once. This receptor was obtained from a man between 40 and 49 years old who had recovered from COVID-19. The sequenced sample was PBMCs or T cells enriched from blood (not recorded which). The chain combines TRBV5-1 with TRBJ2-1; D possibly corresponds to TRBD2 (6 bases). In DNA form, the CDR3 reads TGCGCCAGCAGCCACTTAGCTGGAGGGGACAATGAGCAGTTCTTC. Protein: CASSHLAGGDNEQFF.